What follows are 28 T cell receptor beta chains derived from one specimen sequenced in a study of cytomegalovirus exposure and HLA in healthy donors. Use of 60 Vbeta and 13 Jbeta primers characterized the PCR. Only in-frame clones appear in the TCRdb table, and some are missing; sequencing was by immunoSEQ multiplex PCR. The sample shows just under 250,000 clones, more than 75% of them seen only once. The sequencing input was PBMCs. These receptors were obtained from a woman between 40 and 50 years old in good health and CMV-seropositive.

The rearrangement joins TRBV10-3 to TRBJ2-1; 9 bases match TRBD2. V lost 11 bases to trimming and J lost 4 bases; unmatched junction nucleotides: 9. In germline, CDR1 is ENHRY, CDR2 SYGVKD. The CDR3 extends over 14 amino acids. The CDR3 is CASRAGGVYNEQFF. The CDR3 DNA sequence: TGTGCCTCTCGTGCGGGGGGGGTATACAATGAGCAGTTCTTC.

The chain links TRBV10-1 to TRBJ2-7; D is possibly TRBD1 (6 bases). V was clipped by 3 bases and J by 0 bases, with 21 bases between them. The CDR3 has 18 residues. Germline values: CDR1 WNHNN, CDR2 SYGVQD (reference sequence). The CDR3 DNA reads TGCGCCAGCAGTGACAGGAGACTACAAACAGGGTGCTCCTACGAGCAGTACTTC. This gives the protein CASSDRRLQTGCSYEQYF.

V gene TRBV9 combines with J gene TRBJ1-2; possibly TRBD1 for D (6 bases). V was cut by 4 bases and J by 8 bases, with 12 bases left in between. Germline V lookup: CDR1 SGDLS, CDR2 YYNGEE. This CDR3 spans 12 amino acids. CDR3 protein: CASSTQGMGYTF. The DNA for the CDR3 is TGTGCCAGCAGCACTCAGGGGATGGGCTACACCTTC. Full variable domain (remainder filled in from reference TRBV9 and TRBJ1-2): DSGVTQTPKHLITATGQRVTLRCSPRSGDLSVYWYQQSLDQGLQFLIQYYNGEERAKGNILERFSAQQFPDLHSELNLSSLELGDSALYFCASSTQGMGYTFGSGTRLTVV.

The table lists this clone with a few counts. This chain connects TRBV5-1 to TRBJ1-1, with 8 bases that match TRBD1. The CDR3 has 15 residues. The trim removed 4 bases at V and 5 bases at J, leaving 10 bases unmatched. Germline V gene lookup returns CDR1 SGHRS and CDR2 YFSETQ. CDR3 sequence: CASSTEGRGRTEAFF. The CDR3 coding sequence is TGCGCCAGCAGCACGGAGGGCAGGGGGCGGACTGAAGCTTTCTTT.

Only one count was recorded for this clone. The chain employs TRBV5-1 and TRBJ1-1, with D perhaps TRBD1 (6 bases). CDR1 SGHRS and CDR2 YFSETQ come from the germline V gene. The germline V and J ends were trimmed by 3 bases and 1 base, with 19 bases remaining between them. The CDR3 loop spans 17 amino acids. CDR3 DNA sequence: TGCGCCAGCAGCTGGGCAAGACAGGCGACATCGAACACTGAAGCTTTCTTT. As protein: CASSWARQATSNTEAFF.

This sequence joins TRBV4-2 and TRBJ1-4; 11 bases align to TRBD1. Germline V gene data show CDR1 as LGHNA and CDR2 as YNFKEQ. Unmatched junction bases numbered 7, after V lost 4 bases and J lost 3 bases. The CDR3 runs 17 residues. CDR3 sequence: CASSRRDRGGSNEKLFF. The CDR3 DNA is TGTGCCAGCAGCCGCCGGGACAGGGGGGGATCTAATGAAAAACTGTTTTTT.

V usage is TRBV19 and J usage is TRBJ1-3; no firm D call. Between the trimmed V and J ends, which lost 5 bases and 0 bases, there was a span of 8 bases. The CDR3 contains 14 residues. Germline V gene data show CDR1 as LNHDA and CDR2 as SQIVND (reference sequence). The CDR3 DNA reads TGTGCCAGTAGTTGGACTGGCTCTGGAAACACCATATATTTT. Protein: CASSWTGSGNTIYF.

V is TRBV10-3 and J is TRBJ1-1, with 10 nucleotides matching TRBD1. Losses at the gene ends were 6 bases for V and 5 bases for J; bases not matched to a gene: 6. The CDR3 is 14 amino acids. The germline V gene has CDR1 ENHRY and CDR2 SYGVKD. CDR3 residues: CAIRPDRGPTEAFF. The CDR3 DNA reads as TGTGCCATCAGACCTGACAGGGGGCCAACTGAAGCTTTCTTT.

This CDR3 reads CASSTSRGGYQPQHF. The CDR3, as DNA: TGTGCCAGTAGTACTTCCCGGGGGGGATATCAGCCCCAGCATTTT. The chain links TRBV19 to TRBJ1-5; a possible D gene is TRBD1 (5 bases). V lost 4 bases and J 5 bases, leaving 15 bases between the germline ends. The germline gives CDR1 LNHDA, CDR2 SQIVND (reference sequence). The CDR3 has 15 residues. Drawing the rest from reference TRBV19 and TRBJ1-5, the complete variable domain is DGGITQSPKYLFRKEGQNVTLSCEQNLNHDAMYWYRQDPGQGLRLIYYSQIVNDFQKGDIAEGYSVSREKKESFPLTVTSAQKNPTAFYLCASSTSRGGYQPQHFGDGTRLSIL.

The chain has TRBV7-2 and TRBJ1-2, with D uncertain. V was trimmed by 5 bases and J by 4 bases, leaving 17 bases between them. The CDR3 is 15 amino acids. Germline-derived CDR1 and CDR2 are SGHTA and FQGNSA. CDR3: CASSPTGDLFYGYTF. The CDR3 region has the DNA TGTGCCAGCAGCCCCACCGGGGATCTGTTCTATGGCTACACCTTC.

V and J are TRBV25-1 and TRBJ1-2; 10 bases align to TRBD1. V was clipped by 3 bases and J by 0 bases; unmatched bases: 4. The CDR3 is 16 residues long. Germline CDR1 reads MGHDK; CDR2 reads SYGVNS. CDR3 coding DNA: TGTGCCAGCAGTGAGGGGACAGGGGTTGCTAACTATGGCTACACCTTC. Translation gives CASSEGTGVANYGYTF.

This chain joins TRBV11-3 and TRBJ2-2; 9 nucleotides line up with TRBD1. The junction had 9 bases not matched to a gene; V was cut back by 5 bases and J by 8 bases. The CDR3 loop spans 15 amino acids. In germline, CDR1 is SGHNT, CDR2 YENEEA. Here the CDR3 reads CASSAGTGMSGELFF. The CDR3 bases are TGTGCCAGCAGCGCCGGGACAGGGATGAGTGGGGAGCTGTTTTTT.

The chain uses TRBV19 and TRBJ2-7, with 9 bases fitting TRBD1. CDR1 LNHDA and CDR2 SQIVND come from the germline V gene (reference sequence). The CDR3 has 14 amino acids. Unmatched junction bases numbered 7, after V lost 4 bases and J lost 6 bases. The CDR3 is CASSKPGQGIEQYF. As DNA, the CDR3 is TGTGCCAGTAGTAAACCGGGACAGGGTATCGAGCAGTACTTC. Based on the CDR3 plus reference TRBV19 and TRBJ2-7, the full variable domain is DGGITQSPKYLFRKEGQNVTLSCEQNLNHDAMYWYRQDPGQGLRLIYYSQIVNDFQKGDIAEGYSVSREKKESFPLTVTSAQKNPTAFYLCASSKPGQGIEQYFGPGTRLTVT.

This clone was counted a single time. This chain uses TRBV27 with TRBJ2-1, with TRBD2 as a possible D gene (7 bases). With 5 bases removed from V and 8 bases from J, the gap between germline ends came to 19 bases. The CDR3 is 15 residues long. Germline V CDR1 and CDR2: MNHEY, SMNVEV (reference sequence). CDR3 protein: CASSERGGVLYEQFF. The CDR3 DNA sequence: TGTGCCAGCAGTGAGAGGGGGGGAGTATTATATGAGCAGTTCTTC.

J is TRBJ2-7 and V is TRBV5-1, with 11 bases aligning to TRBD2. This CDR3 is 15 amino acids long. Unmatched junction bases numbered 7, after V lost 4 bases and J lost 4 bases. The V gene's germline CDR1 is SGHRS and CDR2 YFSETQ. The CDR3 region has the DNA TGCGCCAGCAGCATTACTAGCGGGGGTTCATACGAGCAGTACTTC. This translates into CASSITSGGSYEQYF.

The chain carries TRBV7-9 and TRBJ1-2; 8 bases line up with TRBD1. This CDR3 region has 15 residues. Losses at the gene ends were 5 bases for V and 6 bases for J; bases not matched to a gene: 11. The germline gives CDR1 SEHNR, CDR2 FQNEAQ (reference sequence). CDR3 coding DNA: TGTGCCAGCAGCCCGATCCGGGCAGGGGGCCATGGCTACACCTTC. Its protein is CASSPIRAGGHGYTF.

The chain couples TRBV4-1 to TRBJ1-2, with a weak D call TRBD1 (5 bases). This CDR3 is built from 16 residues. V was cut by 1 base and J by 0 bases, with 12 bases left in between. Germline V gene lookup returns CDR1 MGHRA and CDR2 YSYEKL. The CDR3, as DNA: TGCGCCAGCAGCCAAGTCAATACAGGACCTAACTATGGCTACACCTTC. Translating gives CASSQVNTGPNYGYTF.

This rearrangement joins TRBV2 to TRBJ2-6, with 7 bases lining up with TRBD1. This CDR3 has 16 amino acids. CDR1 and CDR2 (germline): SNHLY, FYNNEI. With 6 bases clipped from V and 0 bases from J, the junction kept 5 bases outside the gene matches. The CDR3 DNA sequence: TGTGCCAGCAGGGCAGGGGGAAGCTCTGGGGCCAACGTCCTGACTTTC. This codes for CASRAGGSSGANVLTF.

Notes on this clone: The same CDR3 arises from other DNA sequences in this sample as well. The chain joins TRBV9 to TRBJ2-5; possible D gene TRBD2, 5 bases. CDR1 is SGDLS and CDR2 is YYNGEE in the germline V gene. CDR3 length: 13 amino acids. V was trimmed by 4 bases and J by 5 bases, leaving 12 bases between them. The CDR3 DNA follows: TGTGCCAGCAGCCCCAACGGGGAGGAGACCCAGTACTTC. It yields the protein CASSPNGEETQYF.

V is TRBV5-6 and J is TRBJ2-1; TRBD2 matches at 12 bases. Germline V gene data show CDR1 as SGHDT and CDR2 as YYEEEE. Trimming removed 2 bases from V and 4 bases from J; junction bases left unmatched: 1. The CDR3 has 15 amino acids. The CDR3 region is CASSFGLAGYNEQFF. CDR3 bases: TGTGCCAGCAGCTTTGGACTAGCGGGGTACAATGAGCAGTTCTTC. The complete variable domain, with remaining parts taken from reference TRBV5-6 and TRBJ2-1, reads DAGVTQSPTHLIKTRGQQVTLRCSPKSGHDTVSWYQQALGQGPQFIFQYYEEEERQRGNFPDRFSGHQFPNYSSELNVNALLLGDSALYLCASSFGLAGYNEQFFGPGTRLTVL.

This clone was recorded a few times. The chain employs TRBV27 and TRBJ1-5, with D possibly matching TRBD1 (5 bases). This CDR3 spans 20 amino acids. The V end lost 2 bases, the J end lost 0 bases, and 23 bases lay between the germline ends. The V gene's germline CDR1 is MNHEY and CDR2 SMNVEV (reference sequence). The CDR3 is CASSLRDRLTTPYSNQPQHF. The DNA of the CDR3 is TGTGCCAGCAGTTTAAGAGACAGACTCACTACACCCTATAGCAATCAGCCCCAGCATTTT.

Here the CDR3 DNA reads TGTGCCAGCAGCCAAGATGGAGGAGCGGGGGGCGGTGGAGATACGCAGTATTTT. Translation: CASSQDGGAGGGGDTQYF. V and J are TRBV4-2 and TRBJ2-3; 9 bases map to TRBD2. This CDR3 comprises 18 residues. The V and J ends lost 0 bases and 5 bases, in that order; junction bases with no gene match: 12. Germline V lookup: CDR1 LGHNA, CDR2 YNFKEQ.

J is TRBJ2-7 and V is TRBV5-1, with D unclear. V lost 0 bases, J lost 1 base, and 8 bases lay in between. CDR1 SGHRS and CDR2 YFSETQ come from the germline V gene. There are 14 residues in the CDR3. In DNA form, the CDR3 reads TGCGCCAGCAGCTTGGAGCTGGTGTCCTACGAGCAGTACTTC. Protein product: CASSLELVSYEQYF.

This clone was observed once. The chain carries TRBV10-3 and TRBJ2-7; 8 bases align to TRBD2. J lost 3 bases, V lost 8 bases, and 9 bases had no gene match. Germline-derived CDR1 and CDR2 are ENHRY and SYGVKD. The CDR3 totals 14 residues. The CDR3 sequence is CAISVGLGNYEQYF. The CDR3 coding sequence is TGTGCCATCTCCGTGGGACTAGGAAACTACGAGCAGTACTTC.

J is TRBJ2-2 and V is TRBV4-1; 11 bases align to TRBD2. The V segment lost 5 bases and the J segment 5 bases; nucleotides outside the gene matches: 10. This CDR3 is 17 amino acids long. Germline-derived CDR1 and CDR2 are MGHRA and YSYEKL. The CDR3 coding sequence is TGCGCCAGCAGCGGATACACTAGCGGGAGTCTTACCGGGGAGCTGTTTTTT. Amino acid sequence: CASSGYTSGSLTGELFF.

This clone was seen only once. The junction differs from germline at one of its ends, possibly a read error. The rearrangement joins TRBV7-9 to TRBJ1-2, with 7 bases aligning to TRBD1. This CDR3 has 13 amino acids. Germline-derived CDR1 and CDR2 are SEHNR and FQNEAQ (reference sequence). CDR3 nucleotide sequence: TGTTCCAGCAGCCCGGAGACAGGGAATGGCTACACCTTC. This gives the protein CSSSPETGNGYTF.

V gene TRBV5-1 combines with J gene TRBJ1-4; TRBD1 is a possible D gene (5 bases). This CDR3 comprises 14 residues. V was shortened by 0 bases and J by 7 bases, with 10 bases between the two germline ends. In germline, CDR1 is SGHRS, CDR2 YFSETQ. This chain's CDR3 is CASSLGTQGEKLFF. The CDR3 coding sequence is TGCGCCAGCAGCTTGGGAACCCAGGGTGAAAAACTGTTTTTT.

The V gene is TRBV19, the J gene TRBJ1-1; D ambiguous. Deletions cut 2 bases from V and 11 bases from J, with 9 bases between. Per germline, CDR1 LNHDA and CDR2 SQIVND (reference sequence). The CDR3 is 11 residues long. This CDR3 is CASSITGSAFF. The CDR3 DNA sequence: TGTGCCAGTAGTATAACGGGATCGGCTTTCTTT.